The clone carrying this T cell receptor beta chain rates as large. Other DNA sequences in this sample translate to the same CDR3. These data come from a study of sequential checkpoint blockade in melanoma. CDR3 length: 14 amino acids. The germline gives CDR1 SGHVS, CDR2 FNYEAQ. J lost 2 bases, V lost 3 bases, and 2 bases had no gene match. Clones were read by immunoSEQ multiplex PCR, and TCRdb kept only the in-frame ones, dropping some. The table lists 15,000 to 20,000 clones, about 69% of them singletons. Treatment noted: randomized to nivolumab then ipilimumab (arm A) or the reverse (arm B). DNA-damaging chemotherapy had not been given to any patient beforehand. Sorted cells were live CD3+CD8+, lacking CD19 and CD56, from PBMCs.

The starting material was CD8+ T cells sorted from blood (inferred from file names), obtained from a patient given nivolumab and ipilimumab in sequence. The chain has TRBV7-6 and TRBJ2-7, with 9 nucleotides matching TRBD1. The sequence derives from a human donor with melanoma. CDR3 region: CASSFGTGTYEQYF. The CDR3 DNA is TGTGCCAGCAGCTTTGGGACAGGGACCTACGAGCAGTACTTC. Filled out from reference TRBV7-6 and TRBJ2-7, the complete variable domain reads GAGVSQSPRYKVTKRGQDVALRCDPISGHVSLYWYRQALGQGPEFLTYFNYEAQQDKSGLPNDRFSAERPEGSISTLTIQRTEQRDSAMYRCASSFGTGTYEQYFGPGTRLTVT.